A selection of T cell receptor beta chains follows, all from one sample in a study of cytomegalovirus exposure and HLA in healthy donors. Data came from immunoSEQ multiplex PCR; TCRdb stores just in-frame clones and leaves some out. Listed are 130,000 or so clones; roughly 1.4% falls within the top ten. The sample taken for sequencing was PBMCs. The receptors shown here come from a woman aged 40 to 49 in good health and CMV-seronegative. The CDR3 runs from the conserved cysteine through the conserved F or W.

>TRBJ1-2|TRBV7-9
CASSLEGGGNYGYTF
>TRBJ2-1|TRBV5-5
CASRSGASYNEQFF
>TRBJ2-3|TRBV19
CASSSGQGTDTQYF
>TRBJ2-3|TRBV7-9
CASSSGQGSTDTQYF
>TRBJ2-1|TRBV6-6
CASSGRGDEQFF
>TRBJ2-2|TRBV13
CASSRPGLASTGELFF
>TRBJ2-1|TRBV18
CASSPPGQGENEQFF
>TRBJ1-2|TRBV15
CATSRDVREGVYTF
>TRBJ1-5|TRBV27
CASSSFLQGKGQPQHF
>.|TRBV15
CATSVLGTTSYEQYF
>TRBJ2-7|TRBV11-2
CASSRDYTYEQYF
>TRBJ2-5|TRBV4-2
CASSHFRVDRAFFFQETQYF
>TRBJ1-1|TRBV9
CASSARGGSKTEAFF
>TRBJ1-2|TRBV27
CASTTGGQYGYTF
>TRBJ1-1|TRBV14
CASSHLSGGGMNTEAFF
>TRBJ1-5|TRBV11-1
CASSLQGDQPQHF
>TRBJ2-3|TRBV4-2
CASSQDRRLAQSDTQYF
>TRBJ2-1|TRBV14
CASSRRASGTESGEQFF
>TRBJ2-1|TRBV6-1
CASSEFSGGSYNEQFF
>TRBJ2-2|TRBV6-6
CASSRERGGPGELFF
>TRBJ2-4|TRBV28
CASRSTSGGTKNIQYF
>TRBJ2-3|TRBV9
CASSPQRGGLPLSTDTQYF
>TRBJ2-3|TRBV9
CASSFFSGQRLGGGTQYF
>TRBJ2-2|TRBV5-6
CASSLARGRASGELFF
>TRBJ2-2|TRBV5-1
CASSLDSSAGELFF
>TRBJ1-2|TRBV18
CASSPRDRPDYGYTF
>TRBJ1-1|TRBV7-2
CASSLGQGVGAFF
>TRBJ1-5|TRBV11-2
CASSSTGNSNQPQHF
>TRBJ1-1|TRBV5-1
CASSTRTGAKNTEAFF
>TRBJ2-7|TRBV4-3
CASSQDLSFGQGRDEQYF
>TRBJ1-5|TRBV19
CASSITRDQPQHF
>TRBJ1-4|TRBV29-1
CSVEGSGQGFKKLFF
>TRBJ1-5|TRBV10-3
CAISESRTADSNQPQHF
>TRBJ1-6|TRBV11-1
CASSYSDRGSMPLHF
>TRBJ1-4|TRBV7-9
CASSFGQGIEKLFF
>TRBJ1-1|TRBV25-1
CASSDSTIRAFF
>TRBJ1-1|TRBV15
CATSNFPGQDKAVNTEAFF
>TRBJ1-5|TRBV4-1
CASSPSGGAGNQPQHF
>TRBJ2-3|TRBV7-3
CASSLTLQGDTQYF
>TRBJ2-7|TRBV6-5
CASSYSGQGGSYEQYF
>TRBJ1-6|TRBV7-8
CASSTRERLSPLHF
>TRBJ2-7|TRBV2
CASSGGTGSYEQYF
>TRBJ1-2|TRBV6-5
CASVSPGYGYTF
>TRBJ2-1|TRBV11-3
CASSSGQGEDEQFF
>TRBJ1-5|TRBV5-6
CASSLAQGGNQPQHF